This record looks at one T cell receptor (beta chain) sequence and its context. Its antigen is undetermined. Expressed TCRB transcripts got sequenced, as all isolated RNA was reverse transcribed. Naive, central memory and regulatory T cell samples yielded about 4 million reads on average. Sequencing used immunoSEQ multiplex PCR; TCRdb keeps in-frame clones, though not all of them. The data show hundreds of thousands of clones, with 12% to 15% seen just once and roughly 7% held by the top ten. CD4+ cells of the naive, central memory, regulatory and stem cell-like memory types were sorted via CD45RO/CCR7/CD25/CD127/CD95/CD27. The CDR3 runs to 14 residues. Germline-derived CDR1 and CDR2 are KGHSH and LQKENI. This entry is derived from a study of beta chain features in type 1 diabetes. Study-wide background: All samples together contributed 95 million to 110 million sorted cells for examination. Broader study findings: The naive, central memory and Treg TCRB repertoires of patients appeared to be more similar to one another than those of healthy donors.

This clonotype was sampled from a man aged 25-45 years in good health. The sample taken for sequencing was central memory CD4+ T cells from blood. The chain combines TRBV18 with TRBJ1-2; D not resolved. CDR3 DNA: TGTGGCACACTCAGCCAAAAAGCTAACTATGGCTACACCTTC. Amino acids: CGTLSQKANYGYTF.